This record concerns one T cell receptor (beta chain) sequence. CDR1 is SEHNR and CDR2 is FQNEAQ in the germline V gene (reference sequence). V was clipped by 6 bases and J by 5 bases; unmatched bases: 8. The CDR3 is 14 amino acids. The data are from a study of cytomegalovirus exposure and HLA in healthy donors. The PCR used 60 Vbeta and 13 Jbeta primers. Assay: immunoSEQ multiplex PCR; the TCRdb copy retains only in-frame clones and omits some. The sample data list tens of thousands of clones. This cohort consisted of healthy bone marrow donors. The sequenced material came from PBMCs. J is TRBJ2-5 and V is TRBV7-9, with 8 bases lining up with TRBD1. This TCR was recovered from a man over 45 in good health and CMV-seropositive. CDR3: CASRSGTGRETQYF. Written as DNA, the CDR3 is TGTGCCAGCAGATCGGGGACAGGTCGGGAGACCCAGTACTTC.